The clone carrying this T cell receptor beta chain has more than one count but fewer than ten. Its antigen is unidentified. Unique molecular identifiers featured in each of the TCR beta cDNA libraries. T cells numbering 1 to 10 million gave rise to roughly 0.5 million cDNA molecules. TCRdb processed the PCR reads anew with MiXCR; each CDR3 protein has one entry. The sample shows 740,000 or so distinct CDR3 sequences, roughly half of them seen only once. This entry is derived from a study of post-analysis software for immune sequencing data. Study results and limitations: Those with multiple sclerosis, the patient group, showed significantly lower normalized Chao1 diversity than controls. Controls showed lower frequencies than patients for roughly five TRBV segments, and TRBV5-6, TRBV5-1 and TRBV20-1 were among these. Co-batched samples clustered tightly together by F measure.

The trim removed 1 base at V and 1 base at J, leaving 5 bases unmatched. The CDR3 has 15 amino acids. Per the germline V gene, CDR1 is DFQATT and CDR2 is SNEGSKA (reference sequence). The sequenced material came from blood. This chain connects TRBV20-1 to TRBJ2-5; 8 bases agree with TRBD2. This TCR derives from a girl aged 5-17 years with multiple sclerosis. DNA of the CDR3: TGCAGTGCTAGAGGGGCTAGCGGGTTCCAAGAGACCCAGTACTTC. It codes for CSARGASGFQETQYF.